This T cell receptor beta chain was recorded in a study of T cell responses to AZD1222 COVID-19 vaccine. A note on this clone: No antigen is known for it.

There are 14 residues in the CDR3. Germline V CDR1 and CDR2: SGDLS, YYNGEE. V lost 2 bases to trimming and J lost 3 bases, with 12 bases between them. The study's findings and limits: In a largely white British group with more females than males, clonal diversity was possibly underestimated. Across spike, vaccine-associated CD4 TCRs were found, dominant at 160-218 and 743-854. Reports indicate that nearly half of spike-specific TCRs are directed at unmutated variant regions.

Sequenced by immunoSEQ multiplex PCR; TCRdb stores in-frame clones only, minus some. Here the sample spans about 130,000 clones, 70% to 90% being singletons. The V call is TRBV9, the J call TRBJ2-7, with no clear D. The clonotype originates from an adult in good health. The input for sequencing was peripheral blood, taken on day 0 of AZD1222 vaccination. Written as DNA, the CDR3 is TGTGCCAGCAGCGTTGACGTGAACCGCTACGAGCAGTACTTC. Amino acids: CASSVDVNRYEQYF.